These T cell receptor beta chains were read from a single sample in a study of response to subunit inactivated influenza vaccine. TCRdb passed the RT-PCR reads through MiXCR, listing each CDR3 protein once. The sample lists about 520,000 distinct CDR3 sequences, 25% occurring once. Source: CD4+ T cells sorted from PBMCs, taken approximately 5 days after vaccination. Receptors originate from a man aged 45-65 years who received an inactivated influenza vaccine. Each CDR3 is given with its conserved first and last residue. D genes are given only for firm matches. A row's size may be missing; if present it is once, few, many or a size class.

d_gene	v_gene	abundance	j_gene	CDR3nt	CDR3aa
-	TRBV21-1	once	TRBJ2-3	TGTGCCAGCAGCCTACCTACAGCCCCCACAGATACGCAGTATTTT	CASSLPTAPTDTQYF
TRBD1	TRBV20-1	-	TRBJ2-1	TGCAGTGCCACACCTAACAGGGGACGTTCACTGTTCTTC	CSATPNRGRSLFF
-	TRBV5-1	-	TRBJ2-6	TGCGCCAGCAGCTTGAGGTCCCCGGGGGCCTCCTTTAGGACGGGGGCCAACGTCCTGACTTTC	CASSLRSPGASFRTGANVLTF
-	TRBV15	-	TRBJ1-2	TGTGCCACCAGCAAAGAGACAGGTGGAGGCTATGGCTACACCTTC	CATSKETGGGYGYTF
-	TRBV7-9	few	TRBJ2-1	TGTGCCAGCAGCTTAGAGGCTATTGATCACAATGAGCAGTTCTTC	CASSLEAIDHNEQFF
-	TRBV9	-	TRBJ1-2	TGTGCCAGCAGCCGCGGGACAAAAAACGATGGCTACACCTTC	CASSRGTKNDGYTF
TRBD1	TRBV20-1	-	TRBJ2-3	TGCAGTGCTGGAACACAGGGGGATACGCAGTATTTT	CSAGTQGDTQYF
-	TRBV4-1	-	TRBJ2-1	TGCGCCAGCAGCCAAGGTCGCCAGCGGAGGACGAACAATGAGCAGTTCTTC	CASSQGRQRRTNNEQFF
TRBD1	TRBV9	-	TRBJ2-1	TGTGCCAGCAGCGTAGCTCAGGGGGCCCACAATGAGCAGTTCTTC	CASSVAQGAHNEQFF
TRBD1	TRBV10-3	-	TRBJ1-5	TGTGCCACCCGAGGACAGGGGTCTAATCAGCCCCAGCATTTT	CATRGQGSNQPQHF
TRBD2	TRBV12-3/TRBV12-4	few	TRBJ2-7	TGTGCCAGCAGTCGGACTAGCGGGGTCAGCTCCTACGAGCAGTACTTC	CASSRTSGVSSYEQYF